Sequencing of this T cell receptor beta chain was carried out in a study of graft-versus-host responses after intestinal transplantation. Study in general: Recipients were given multivisceral, liver-intestinal, or isolated intestinal transplants. The whole recipient group had anti-thymocyte globulin induction followed by tacrolimus and steroids for approximately three years.

General observations from the study: Detected in recipient marrow were GvH clones, some of which were first observed in ileum or blood.

With respect to this clone: What it binds is not known.

The assay was immunoSEQ multiplex PCR, and TCRdb's table has in-frame clones only and misses some. The sample yields 85,000 to 100,000 clones, just under 95% seen once. Germline V gene lookup returns CDR1 SQVTM and CDR2 ANQGSEA. CDR3 length: 13 amino acids. Trimming took 1 base from V and 10 from J; bases not matched to a gene: 6. The V and J genes are TRBV29-1 and TRBJ2-1; 8 bases line up with TRBD2. Sequences were derived from unstimulated CD8+ T cells sorted from spleen or lymph node cells, sampled before transplant. The receptor was derived from a human donor who was the organ donor for an intestinal transplant. CDR3 in amino acids: CSVEASGPNEQFF. The CDR3, as DNA: TGCAGCGTTGAAGCTAGCGGGCCCAACGAGCAGTTCTTC.